The clone carrying this T cell receptor (beta chain) appeared many times. Its target is unknown. Each cDNA held unique molecular identifiers, and template switching gave it a universal primer site. Via MiXCR, TCRdb re-called the 5' RACE reads, giving one row per CDR3 protein. This sample carries 690,000 or so distinct CDR3 sequences, less than 10% of them seen once, and the ten largest clones take 0.75% to 1%. These data belong to a study of identical twins. Findings and caveats of the study: It was possible that invariant MAIT and iNKT cells partly confounded the zero-insertion analyses. It was cross-sectional statistical analysis, not following the same donors, that the conclusions relied on. In cord blood, abundant beta clonotypes had fewer insertions; memory showed no trend.

In germline, CDR1 is SGHRS, CDR2 YFSETQ. V lost 0 bases and J 2 bases, leaving 8 bases between the germline ends. This CDR3 is built from 15 residues. Another study also made use of these data, one on yellow fever vaccine responses in identical twins.

The gene calls are TRBV5-1 and TRBJ2-2; D ambiguous. The source is a woman aged 18-30 years in good health. The sequencing sample was made of PBMCs. CDR3 region: CASSLEQINTGELFF. In DNA, the CDR3 is TGCGCCAGCAGCTTGGAACAGATCAACACCGGGGAGCTGTTTTTT.